What follows are 13 T cell receptor beta chains derived from one specimen sequenced in a study of blood T cell repertoires in COVID-19. The data were produced by immunoSEQ multiplex PCR, yet TCRdb's version contains in-frame clones alone and is incomplete. Here the sample spans a few hundred thousand clones, approximately 85% being singletons. Material: PBMCs or T cells enriched from blood (not recorded which). The receptor set was obtained from a woman aged 50 to 65 who had recovered from COVID-19.

This chain uses TRBV12-3 or TRBV12-4 with TRBJ1-1, with 7 bases lining up with TRBD1. V lost 6 bases to trimming and J lost 4 bases; unmatched junction nucleotides: 5. The CDR3 is 13 residues long. CDR3 sequence reads: CASRRRTGTEAFF. CDR3 DNA sequence: TGTGCCAGCAGACGCCGGACAGGCACTGAAGCTTTCTTT.

The chain uses TRBV10-2 and TRBJ2-7; the match to TRBD2 covers 8 bases. The germline V gene encodes CDR1 WSHSY and CDR2 SAAADI. J lost 5 bases, V lost 4 bases, and 10 bases had no gene match. CDR3 length: 15 residues. The CDR3 bases are TGCGCCAGCAGTGCAAGCGGGAGAGGTTCCAACGAGCAGTACTTC. This encodes CASSASGRGSNEQYF.

This sequence joins TRBV19 and TRBJ2-7, with D possibly being TRBD2 (6 bases). The germline V gene has CDR1 LNHDA and CDR2 SQIVND (reference sequence). Between the trimmed V and J ends, which lost 1 base and 4 bases, there was a span of 11 bases. This CDR3 is built from 14 residues. As DNA, the CDR3 is TGTGCCAGTAGTATAGTGCGGGGAGATTACGAGCAGTACTTC. Protein product: CASSIVRGDYEQYF.

The chain is built from TRBV14 and TRBJ1-3; possibly TRBD1 for D (6 bases). The CDR3 runs 15 residues. From germline, CDR1 is SGHDN and CDR2 FVKESK. V dropped 6 bases and J dropped 0 bases, with 12 bases sitting between them. In DNA, the CDR3 is TGTGCCAGCAGACCGACAGGTAGCTCTGGAAACACCATATATTTT. The encoded protein is CASRPTGSSGNTIYF.

The gene calls are TRBV11-3 and TRBJ2-1, with D tentatively TRBD2 (5 bases). The germline CDR1 and CDR2 sequences are SGHNT and YENEEA. This CDR3 is built from 16 residues. Trimming cost V 0 bases and J 2 bases, with 11 bases left between them. CDR3 sequence (DNA): TGTGCCAGCAGCTTAGAGCCGGGAAGACCCTACAATGAGCAGTTCTTC. It yields the protein CASSLEPGRPYNEQFF.

The rearrangement uses TRBV3-1 (or the pseudogene TRBV3-2) and TRBJ2-5; perhaps TRBD1 as D (5 bases). Germline-derived CDR1 and CDR2 are LGHDT and YNNKEL (reference sequence). This CDR3 spans 15 amino acids. Trimming took 1 base from V and 4 from J, leaving 13 bases between them. CDR3 in amino acids: CASSQGTRAPETQYF. DNA for the CDR3: TGTGCCAGCAGCCAAGGGACCAGGGCTCCAGAGACCCAGTACTTC.

V gene TRBV5-1 combines with J gene TRBJ1-6; TRBD1 might be the D (5 bases). This CDR3 spans 13 amino acids. Trimming pared 5 bases from V and 7 bases from J, leaving 10 bases between. Germline values: CDR1 SGHRS, CDR2 YFSETQ. The CDR3: CASRDSLNSPLHF. CDR3 coding DNA: TGCGCCAGCAGAGACAGTCTCAATTCACCCCTCCACTTT.

This rearrangement joins TRBV4-2 to TRBJ1-6; possibly TRBD1 for D (6 bases). Trimming shortened V by 3 bases and J by 6 bases, and 12 bases separated the two germline ends. The germline gives CDR1 LGHNA, CDR2 YNFKEQ. The CDR3 is made up of 15 amino acids. The CDR3 sequence: CASSQSGVGNSPLHF. CDR3 in DNA: TGTGCCAGCAGCCAGTCAGGGGTCGGTAATTCACCCCTCCACTTT.

The chain uses TRBV28 and TRBJ2-1; possibly TRBD2 for D (6 bases). The CDR3 runs to 15 residues. The germline V gene encodes CDR1 MDHEN and CDR2 SYDVKM. Trimming removed 6 bases from V and 6 bases from J, with 18 bases in between. CDR3 loop: CASSLGGGGVNEQFF. The CDR3 nucleotides read TGTGCCAGCAGCCTTGGTGGGGGAGGAGTCAATGAGCAGTTCTTC.

J is TRBJ1-1 and V is TRBV5-5; no firm D call. Germline CDR1 SGHKS, CDR2 YYEKEE (reference sequence). This CDR3 has 13 amino acids. Trimming pared 0 bases from V and 5 bases from J, leaving 8 bases between. This CDR3 is CASSLGVRTEAFF. The CDR3 DNA reads TGTGCCAGCAGCTTGGGAGTTAGAACTGAAGCTTTCTTT.

The chain is built from TRBV2 and TRBJ1-2, with TRBD1 matching over 12 bases. Germline V lookup: CDR1 SNHLY, CDR2 FYNNEI. The CDR3 is made up of 17 amino acids. The junction had 14 bases not matched to a gene; V was cut back by 6 bases and J by 6 bases. CDR3 amino acids: CASSFTGAGTGGNGYTF. In DNA, the CDR3 is TGTGCCAGCAGCTTCACTGGGGCCGGGACAGGGGGCAATGGCTACACCTTC.

The chain joins TRBV19 to TRBJ1-1; no definite D call. V was cut by 5 bases and J by 6 bases, with 13 bases left in between. The CDR3 spans 13 residues. The germline V gene has CDR1 LNHDA and CDR2 SQIVND (reference sequence). CDR3 loop: CASSRALSSEAFF. The CDR3 DNA follows: TGTGCCAGTAGTCGCGCGTTATCGTCTGAAGCTTTCTTT.

The V gene is TRBV5-1, the J gene TRBJ2-2, with TRBD2 identical over 7 bases. Germline loops: CDR1 SGHRS, CDR2 YFSETQ. This CDR3 comprises 17 residues. The J segment lost 4 bases and the V segment lost 0 bases, leaving 9 bases of the junction unmatched. The CDR3 spells CASSLGHPGEGTGELFF. As DNA, the CDR3 is TGCGCCAGCAGCTTGGGACACCCCGGGGAGGGCACCGGGGAGCTGTTTTTT.